This section outlines one TCR beta chain sequence together with its context. A single base separates this from a much larger clone, so it may be a read error. This sample is drawn from a study of blood T cell repertoires in COVID-19. Profiling relied on immunoSEQ multiplex PCR, and the TCRdb table lists in-frame clones only, not all of them. The sample includes about 99,000 clones, roughly 82% of them seen just once. Germline V gene lookup returns CDR1 MGHDK and CDR2 SYGVNS. V lost 6 bases and J 5 bases, leaving 7 bases between the germline ends. This CDR3 has 11 residues. Sequences were obtained from peripheral blood. The chain employs TRBV25-1 and TRBJ2-5, with D possibly matching TRBD1 (5 bases). This clonotype was obtained from a man aged 55 to 70 with acute or convalescent COVID-19. The CDR3 DNA follows: TGTGCCAGCAGCCCAGGGGAGACCCAGTACTTC. Translated: CASSPGETQYF.